A single sample is the source of the 6 T cell receptor beta chains below, sequenced in a study of blood T cells in healthy people across ages. With a J-beta primer mix and a sample-barcoded 5' primer, a second PCR ran 7 to 11 cycles. TCRdb recomputed calls from the 5' RACE reads with MiXCR, one row per CDR3 protein. The sample consists of fewer than 1.5 million distinct CDR3 sequences, 42% of them appearing once. The sequenced sample was blood. Every receptor here comes from a woman between 18 and 30 years old in good health.

V is TRBV12-3 or TRBV12-4 and J is TRBJ2-3; 8 bases are a match to TRBD1. The CDR3 runs to 16 residues. Losses at the gene ends were 6 bases for V and 6 bases for J; bases not matched to a gene: 14. This chain's CDR3 is CASRSGQGTSADTQYF. DNA of the CDR3: TGTGCCAGCAGATCCGGACAGGGCACTTCTGCGGATACGCAGTATTTT.

The chain joins TRBV3-1 to TRBJ1-2, with TRBD1 as a possible D gene (5 bases). V gave up 3 bases and J gave up 0 bases, with 11 bases separating them. This CDR3 has 15 residues. Germline V lookup: CDR1 LGHDT, CDR2 YNNKEL (reference sequence). CDR3 amino acids: CASSQMGGANYGYTF. CDR3 bases: TGTGCCAGCAGCCAGATGGGGGGAGCTAACTATGGCTACACCTTC.

The chain uses TRBV4-2 and TRBJ1-1; possibly TRBD1 for D (5 bases). Germline V CDR1 and CDR2: LGHNA, YNFKEQ. The CDR3 length is 14 residues. V was shortened by 1 base and J by 5 bases, with 11 bases between the two germline ends. Here the CDR3 reads CASSQVLGGTEAFF. CDR3 coding DNA: TGTGCCAGCAGCCAAGTTCTGGGGGGGACTGAAGCTTTCTTT.

This clonotype has a handful of counts. This sequence joins TRBV12-3 or TRBV12-4 and TRBJ1-5; perhaps TRBD1 as D (5 bases). The length of the CDR3 is 14 residues. V was cut by 3 bases and J by 5 bases, with 11 bases left in between. CDR3: CASSLAGTYQPQHF. The CDR3 DNA is TGTGCCAGCAGTTTGGCGGGGACCTATCAGCCCCAGCATTTT.

The rearrangement links TRBV27 to TRBJ2-7; 7 bases are a match to TRBD2. Germline CDR1 is MNHEY and CDR2 is SMNVEV (reference sequence). The ends lost 2 bases at V and 3 bases at J; junction bases unmatched: 7. The CDR3 is made up of 15 amino acids. The CDR3 protein is CASSLTGGSDYEQYF. In DNA form, the CDR3 reads TGTGCCAGCAGTTTAACCGGGGGGTCCGACTACGAGCAGTACTTC.

This chain joins TRBV2 and TRBJ1-2, with 7 bases aligning to TRBD1. Germline trimming cut 3 bases from V and 2 bases from J; bases unmatched to any gene: 3. There are 14 residues in the CDR3. Germline V lookup: CDR1 SNHLY, CDR2 FYNNEI. The CDR3 DNA reads as TGTGCCAGCAGTGATCAGGGGGGGAACTATGGCTACACCTTC. As protein: CASSDQGGNYGYTF.